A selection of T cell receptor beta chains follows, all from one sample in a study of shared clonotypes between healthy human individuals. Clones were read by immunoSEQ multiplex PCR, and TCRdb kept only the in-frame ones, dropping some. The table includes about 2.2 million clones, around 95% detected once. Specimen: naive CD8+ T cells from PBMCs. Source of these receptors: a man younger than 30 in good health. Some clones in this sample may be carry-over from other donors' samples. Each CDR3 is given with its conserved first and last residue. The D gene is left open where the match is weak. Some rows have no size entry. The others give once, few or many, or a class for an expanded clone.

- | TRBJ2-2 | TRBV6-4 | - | CASSPTGPAANTGELFF | TGTGCCAGCAGCCCAACAGGGCCAGCCGCGAACACCGGGGAGCTGTTTTTT
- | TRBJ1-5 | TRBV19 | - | CASSMGFNQPQHF | TGTGCCAGTAGTATGGGGTTCAATCAGCCCCAGCATTTT
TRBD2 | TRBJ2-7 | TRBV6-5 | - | CASSYRLAGGYEQYF | TGTGCCAGCAGTTACCGGCTAGCGGGAGGCTACGAGCAGTACTTC
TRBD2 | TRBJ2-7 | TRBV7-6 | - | CASSLWGRDYEQYF | TGTGCCAGCAGCTTATGGGGGAGGGACTACGAGCAGTACTTC
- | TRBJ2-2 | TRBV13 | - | CASSPFIAGELFF | TGTGCCAGCAGCCCATTCATCGCCGGGGAGCTGTTTTTT
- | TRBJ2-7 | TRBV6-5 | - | CASGAYYEQYF | TGTGCCAGCGGAGCCTACTACGAGCAGTACTTC
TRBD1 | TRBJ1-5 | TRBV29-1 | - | CSVQDRDSNQPQHF | TGCAGCGTTCAAGACAGGGATAGCAATCAGCCCCAGCATTTT
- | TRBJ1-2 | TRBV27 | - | CASSLSGDTNYGYTF | TGTGCCAGCAGTCTATCAGGGGATACTAACTATGGCTACACCTTC
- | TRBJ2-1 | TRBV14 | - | CASSQDLSSYNEQFF | TGTGCCAGCAGCCAAGATTTAAGCTCCTACAATGAGCAGTTCTTC
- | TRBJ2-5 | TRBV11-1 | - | CASSLEKGRRETQYF | TGTGCCAGCAGCTTAGAAAAGGGGAGGAGGGAGACCCAGTACTTC
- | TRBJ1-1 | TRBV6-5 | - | CASSYSLGGTEAFF | TGTGCCAGCAGTTACTCATTAGGGGGAACTGAAGCTTTCTTT
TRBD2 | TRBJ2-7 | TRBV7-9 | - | CASSLSGRADEQYF | TGTGCCAGCAGCCTGAGCGGGAGAGCCGACGAGCAGTACTTC
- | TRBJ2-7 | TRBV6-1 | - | CASSERQAAREQYF | TGTGCCAGCAGTGAAAGACAGGCCGCCCGCGAGCAGTACTTC
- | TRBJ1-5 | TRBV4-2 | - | CASRGGRNQPQHF | TGTGCCAGCAGAGGGGGACGGAATCAGCCCCAGCATTTT
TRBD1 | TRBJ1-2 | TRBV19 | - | CARGQARDGYTF | TGTGCCAGGGGACAGGCCCGGGATGGCTACACCTTC
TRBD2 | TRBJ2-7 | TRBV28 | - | CASSQRLAGANYEQYF | TGTGCCAGCAGTCAGCGACTAGCGGGAGCGAACTACGAGCAGTACTTC
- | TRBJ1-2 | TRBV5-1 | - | CASSLNRESYGYTF | TGCGCCAGCAGCCTAAACAGGGAAAGCTATGGCTACACCTTC
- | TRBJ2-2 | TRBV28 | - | CASSLRRVYTGELFF | TGTGCCAGCAGTTTAAGGCGGGTCTACACCGGGGAGCTGTTTTTT
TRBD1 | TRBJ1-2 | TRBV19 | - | CASSPGQFYGYTF | TGTGCCAGTAGCCCGGGACAGTTCTATGGCTACACCTTC
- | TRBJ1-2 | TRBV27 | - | CASSPQGHGYTF | TGTGCCAGCAGTCCGCAGGGGCATGGCTACACCTTC
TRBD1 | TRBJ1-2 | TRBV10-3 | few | CAIREWDRGRYGYTF | TGTGCCATCAGGGAATGGGACAGGGGCCGGTATGGCTACACCTTC
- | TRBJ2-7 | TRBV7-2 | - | CASSPGDFHRDIPSYEQYF | TGTGCCAGCAGCCCAGGGGATTTTCACAGGGACATTCCCTCCTACGAGCAGTACTTC
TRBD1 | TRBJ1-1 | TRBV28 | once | CASSLDRGRLNTEAFF | TGTGCCAGCAGCTTAGACAGGGGGCGATTGAACACTGAAGCTTTCTTT
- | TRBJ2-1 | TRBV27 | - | CASSHNRDHNEQFF | TGTGCCAGCAGTCACAACAGGGATCACAATGAGCAGTTCTTC
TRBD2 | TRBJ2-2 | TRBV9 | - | CASSVGASGRELFF | TGTGCCAGCAGCGTAGGGGCTAGCGGCCGGGAGCTGTTTTTT
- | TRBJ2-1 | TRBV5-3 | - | CARSLPGFAYNEQFF | TGTGCCAGAAGCCTTCCGGGCTTTGCCTACAATGAGCAGTTCTTC
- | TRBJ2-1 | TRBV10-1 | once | CASSPGGGEQFF | TGCGCCAGCAGTCCCGGGGGAGGTGAGCAGTTCTTC
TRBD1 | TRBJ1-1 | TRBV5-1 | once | CASSLVGQPTEAFF | TGCGCCAGCAGCTTGGTGGGACAGCCCACTGAAGCTTTCTTT
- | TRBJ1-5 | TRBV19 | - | CASRPVFLENQPQHF | TGTGCCAGTAGACCTGTCTTTTTAGAGAATCAGCCCCAGCATTTT
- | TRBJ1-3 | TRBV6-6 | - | CASSWDQGNTIYF | TGTGCCAGCAGTTGGGACCAGGGAAACACCATATATTTT
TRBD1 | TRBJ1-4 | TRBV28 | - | CASSGQGSNEKLFF | TGTGCCAGCAGCGGACAGGGTTCTAATGAAAAACTGTTTTTT
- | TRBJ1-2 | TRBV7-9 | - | CASSPVLTRNYGYTF | TGTGCCAGCAGCCCAGTACTAACACGTAACTATGGCTACACCTTC
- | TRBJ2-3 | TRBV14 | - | CASSQDGFYGTDTQYF | TGTGCCAGCAGCCAGGATGGGTTTTACGGCACAGATACGCAGTATTTT
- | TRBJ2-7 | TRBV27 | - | CASSLTPTDYEQYF | TGTGCCAGCAGTTTAACGCCGACTGACTACGAGCAGTACTTC
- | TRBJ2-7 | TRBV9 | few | CASSVHRDSTYEQYF | TGTGCCAGCAGCGTTCACCGGGACTCCACCTACGAGCAGTACTTC
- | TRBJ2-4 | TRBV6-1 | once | CASSPRGTKNIQYF | TGTGCCAGCAGTCCCCGGGGCACCAAAAACATTCAGTACTTC
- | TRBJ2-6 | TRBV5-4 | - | CASTRSGPNVLTF | TGTGCCAGCACCCGGTCTGGGCCCAACGTCCTGACTTTC
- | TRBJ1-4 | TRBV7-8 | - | CASSLLKGPGGEKLFF | TGTGCCAGCAGCTTACTAAAGGGGCCCGGGGGTGAAAAACTGTTTTTT
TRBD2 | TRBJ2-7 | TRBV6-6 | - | CASSLSSSGSSEQYF | TGTGCCAGCAGTTTGTCGTCTAGCGGGAGTTCCGAGCAGTACTTC
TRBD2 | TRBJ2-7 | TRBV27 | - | CASSLRGTSGTYYEQYF | TGTGCCAGCAGTTTACGAGGGACTAGCGGGACCTACTACGAGCAGTACTTC
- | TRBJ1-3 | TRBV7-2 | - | CASSPNGNSGNTIYF | TGTGCCAGCAGCCCTAACGGGAACTCTGGAAACACCATATATTTT
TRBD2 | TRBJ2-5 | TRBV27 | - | CASSPLSASGIQETQYF | TGTGCCAGCAGTCCCCTCTCGGCTAGCGGGATTCAAGAGACCCAGTACTTC
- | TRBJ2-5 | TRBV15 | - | CATSRGDGLGETQYF | TGTGCCACCAGCAGGGGGGACGGACTGGGAGAGACCCAGTACTTC
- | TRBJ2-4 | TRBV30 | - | CAWSVQGGEYIQYF | TGTGCCTGGAGTGTCCAGGGGGGGGAGTACATTCAGTACTTC
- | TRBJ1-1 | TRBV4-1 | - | CASSHDWGGNTEAFF | TGCGCCAGCAGCCATGACTGGGGGGGCAACACTGAAGCTTTCTTT
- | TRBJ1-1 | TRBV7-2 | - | CASSLGGYSNTEAFF | TGTGCCAGCAGCTTAGGTGGGTATTCGAACACTGAAGCTTTCTTT
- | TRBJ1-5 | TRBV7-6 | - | CASSSKPRSWHF | TGTGCCAGCAGCTCGAAGCCCCGTTCTTGGCATTTT
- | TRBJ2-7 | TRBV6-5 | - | CASSYSEGALQYF | TGTGCCAGCAGTTACTCAGAGGGAGCCCTTCAGTACTTC